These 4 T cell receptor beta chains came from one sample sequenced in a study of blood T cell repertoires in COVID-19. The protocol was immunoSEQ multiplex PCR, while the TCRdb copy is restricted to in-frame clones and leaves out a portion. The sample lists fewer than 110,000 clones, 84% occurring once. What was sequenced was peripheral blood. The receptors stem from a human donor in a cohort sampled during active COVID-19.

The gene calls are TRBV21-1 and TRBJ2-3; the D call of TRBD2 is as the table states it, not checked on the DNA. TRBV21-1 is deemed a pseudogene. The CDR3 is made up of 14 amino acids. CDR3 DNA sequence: TGTGCCAGCAGCAACGGGGAGGGTACAGATACGCAGTATTTT. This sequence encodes CASSNGEGTDTQYF.

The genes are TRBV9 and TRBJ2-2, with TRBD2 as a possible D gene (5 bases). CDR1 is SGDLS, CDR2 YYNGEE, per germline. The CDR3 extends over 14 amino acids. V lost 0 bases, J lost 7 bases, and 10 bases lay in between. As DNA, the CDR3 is TGTGCCAGCAGCGTAGGAGGGTTTGGCGGGGAGCTGTTTTTT. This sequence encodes CASSVGGFGGELFF.

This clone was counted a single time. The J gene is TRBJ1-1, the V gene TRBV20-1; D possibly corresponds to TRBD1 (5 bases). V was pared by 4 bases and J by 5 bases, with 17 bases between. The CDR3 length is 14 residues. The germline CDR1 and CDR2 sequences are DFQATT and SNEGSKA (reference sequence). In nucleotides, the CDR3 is TGCAGTGCTAATGATGTCCGGCGGGGGACTGAAGCTTTCTTT. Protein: CSANDVRRGTEAFF.

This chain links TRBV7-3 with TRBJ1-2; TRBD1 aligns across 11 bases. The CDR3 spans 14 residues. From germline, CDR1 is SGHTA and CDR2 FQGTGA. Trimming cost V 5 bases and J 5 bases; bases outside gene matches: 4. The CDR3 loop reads CASSRTGGAYGYTF. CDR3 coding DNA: TGTGCCAGCAGCCGGACAGGGGGCGCTTATGGCTACACCTTC.